Shown below are 12 T cell receptor beta chains from a single sample sequenced in a study of blood T cell repertoires in COVID-19 (TCRdb year 2020). Preparation of the library involved the immunoSEQ multiplex PCR assay. Drawn from immuneACCESS, this table holds only the in-frame rearrangements with V and J called that TCRdb kept. Clones are partly lost; checked studies trace under half to an unresolved V gene and leave the rest unexplained. The sample profile shows approximately 290,000 clones; roughly 84% of them were found once. The top ten constitute around 1% of the sample. Sample: peripheral blood. The receptors were gathered from a human donor with COVID-19, enrolled during active disease. The donor label of this sample is uncertain.

This CDR3 is CASSLAGGWGETQYF. CDR3 coding DNA: TGTGCCAGCAGCTTAGCGGGAGGGTGGGGAGAGACCCAGTACTTC. The rearrangement links TRBV6-5 to TRBJ2-5; 11 bases map to TRBD2. Germline trimming cut 6 bases from V and 4 bases from J; bases unmatched to any gene: 7. Germline assignment: CDR1 MNHEY and CDR2 SVGAGI. The CDR3 totals 15 residues.

The chain carries TRBV19 and TRBJ1-2, with unresolved D. Trimming took 5 bases from V and 4 from J, leaving 14 bases between them. There are 14 residues in the CDR3. Germline lookup yields CDR1 LNHDA and CDR2 SQIVND (reference sequence). CDR3 DNA: TGTGCCAGTAGTGGGAGTGGGTCTTCCTATGGCTACACCTTC. It codes for CASSGSGSSYGYTF.

The chain links TRBV12-3 or TRBV12-4 to TRBJ1-5, with D unclear. The CDR3 is made up of 13 amino acids. V shed 10 bases and J shed 5 bases, with 15 bases lying between them. The CDR3 DNA follows: TGTGCCACGGGGTTAGCGGGCGATCAGCCCCAGCATTTT. Translation: CATGLAGDQPQHF.

This sequence joins TRBV12-3 or TRBV12-4 and TRBJ1-2, with no clear D. The CDR3 is 13 amino acids. V was cut by 7 bases and J by 8 bases, with 17 bases left in between. The CDR3 here is CASKLGPGNGYTF. Written as DNA, the CDR3 is TGTGCCAGCAAGTTGGGCCCCGGAAACGGCTACACCTTC.

This rearrangement joins TRBV5-1 to TRBJ2-5, with TRBD1 identical over 9 bases. V lost 3 bases, J lost 5 bases, and 11 bases stayed unmatched. Looked up from germline, CDR1 is SGHRS and CDR2 is YFSETQ. The CDR3 is 16 residues long. In nucleotides, the CDR3 is TGCGCCAGCAGCTCAACAGGGACAGGGTCTATCGAGACCCAGTACTTC. Amino acids: CASSSTGTGSIETQYF.

The rearrangement joins TRBV28 to TRBJ1-4; possible D gene TRBD1, 6 bases. The CDR3 sequence is 11 residues long. CDR1 and CDR2 from the germline V gene are MDHEN and SYDVKM. V was pared by 5 bases and J by 15 bases, with 13 bases between. CDR3: CASSLQGMVFF. In DNA, the CDR3 is TGTGCCAGCAGTCTACAGGGAATGGTGTTTTTT.

This clone was seen only once. CDR3: CAWSAVETQYF. In nucleotides, the CDR3 is TGTGCCTGGAGCGCAGTGGAGACCCAGTACTTC. The chain combines TRBV30 with TRBJ2-5; D remains unclear. The CDR3 contains 11 residues. The V end was cut by 3 bases, the J end by 5 bases, with 7 bases between. The germline gives CDR1 GTSNPN, CDR2 SVGIG (reference sequence).

In regard to this clone: The sample carries other DNA sequences with the same CDR3. The gene calls are TRBV9 and TRBJ2-2; a weak D match, TRBD1 (6 bases). The CDR3 covers 12 residues. Deletions cut 3 bases from V and 9 bases from J, with 9 bases between. Germline CDR1 is SGDLS and CDR2 is YYNGEE. The CDR3: CASSAQGRELFF. The CDR3 nucleotides are TGTGCCAGCAGCGCACAGGGTAGGGAGCTGTTTTTT.

J is TRBJ1-1 and V is TRBV27; D might be TRBD1 (5 bases). CDR1 is MNHEY, CDR2 SMNVEV, per germline (reference sequence). V shed 8 bases and J shed 5 bases, with 12 bases lying between them. CDR3 length: 12 amino acids. The CDR3 DNA sequence: TGTGCCAGCCATACTCAGGGTACTGAAGCTTTCTTT. It is translated as CASHTQGTEAFF.

As concerns this clone: An end of the junction differs from the germline gene, which may be a read error. The rearrangement joins TRBV2 to TRBJ1-1; D possibly corresponds to TRBD1 (6 bases). The germline V gene has CDR1 SNHLY and CDR2 FYNNEI. The CDR3 covers 12 residues. This CDR3 reads CASREGGGSPIF. The DNA for the CDR3 is TGTGCCAGCAGGGAAGGAGGGGGATCCCCTATCTTT. The variable domain in full, completed from reference TRBV2 and TRBJ1-1, reads EPEVTQTPSHQVTQMGQEVILRCVPISNHLYFYWYRQILGQKVEFLVSFYNNEISEKSEIFDDQFSVERPDGSNFTLKIRSTKLEDSAMYFCASREGGGSPIFGQGTRLTVV.

This clone was observed a handful of times. The rearrangement uses TRBV19 and TRBJ1-1, with 8 bases identical to TRBD1. Germline V gene sequence: CDR1 LNHDA, CDR2 SQIVND (reference sequence). This CDR3 has 13 residues. V gave up 3 bases and J gave up 3 bases; unmatched junction bases: 0. This chain's CDR3 is CASSMDRDTEAFF. In nucleotides, the CDR3 is TGTGCCAGTAGTATGGACAGGGACACTGAAGCTTTCTTT.

The rearrangement links TRBV30 to TRBJ1-5; no clear D gene. The germline V and J ends were trimmed by 1 base and 7 bases, with 14 bases remaining between them. Germline V gives CDR1 GTSNPN, CDR2 SVGIG (reference sequence). The CDR3 loop spans 14 amino acids. Written as DNA, the CDR3 is TGTGCCTGGAGTGCGGGATTCCTGGGGCAGCCCCAGCATTTT. It yields the protein CAWSAGFLGQPQHF.